These 30 T cell receptor beta chains came from one sample sequenced in a study of human T cells and chemical hapten exposure. TCRdb fed the RACE reads into MiXCR, producing one record per CDR3 protein. Of 65,000 to 95,000 distinct CDR3 sequences listed, about 6.3% are singletons. Time point noted: patch test 2, 6 weeks after DPC sensitization. Treatment described: therapeutic diphenylcyclopropenone sensitization with weekly scalp DPC. Sequenced here: whole blood, sampled in connection with sensitization to the hapten diphenylcyclopropenone (DPC). The receptors derive from a woman in her twenties or thirties with alopecia areata. Some clones in this sample may be carry-over from other donors' samples.

This clonotype was counted ten times or more. The rearrangement joins TRBV15 to TRBJ1-1; D is uncertain. CDR1 is LNHNV, CDR2 YYDKDF, per germline (reference sequence). V lost 1 base and J 2 bases, leaving 17 bases between the germline ends. CDR3 length: 17 amino acids. DNA of the CDR3: TGTGCCACCAGCAGAGTCCCTGTTAAGGGCGTCAACACTGAAGCTTTCTTT. It codes for CATSRVPVKGVNTEAFF.

This clonotype occurred many times. The chain has TRBV3-1 and TRBJ2-1; 7 nucleotides match TRBD2. The CDR3 loop spans 16 amino acids. Germline V gene sequence: CDR1 LGHDT, CDR2 YNNKEL (reference sequence). Unmatched junction bases numbered 8, after V lost 4 bases and J lost 2 bases. CDR3 in amino acids: CASSPIWRGTYNEQFF. The CDR3 DNA reads as TGTGCCAGCAGCCCAATCTGGCGGGGGACCTACAATGAGCAGTTCTTC.

This clonotype was counted many times. This chain joins TRBV20-1 and TRBJ1-2; D is undetermined. The CDR3 covers 13 residues. V lost 6 bases to trimming and J lost 14 bases, with 25 bases between them. Germline loops: CDR1 DFQATT, CDR2 SNEGSKA (reference sequence). DNA for the CDR3: TGCAGTGCCCCACAACCGACAACCTACTATCCTACCTTC. Protein product: CSAPQPTTYYPTF.

V usage is TRBV13 and J usage is TRBJ1-1, with D possibly TRBD1 on 6 matching bases. Germline V gene data show CDR1 as PRHDT and CDR2 as FYEKMQ (reference sequence). The V and J ends lost 0 bases and 4 bases respectively, with 12 bases between them. The CDR3 length is 15 residues. Here the CDR3 reads CASSLGRGEGTEAFF. The CDR3 DNA reads TGTGCCAGCAGCTTAGGCAGGGGTGAGGGCACTGAAGCTTTCTTT.

This clonotype was detected only a few times. The chain recombines TRBV20-1 with TRBJ1-5; a weak D match, TRBD1 (6 bases). CDR1 and CDR2 (germline): DFQATT, SNEGSKA (reference sequence). The CDR3 length is 13 residues. V dropped 1 base and J dropped 7 bases, with 11 bases sitting between them. The DNA for the CDR3 is TGCAGTGCTAGAGCAGGGGTACAGCAGCCCCAGCATTTT. Its translation: CSARAGVQQPQHF.

This clonotype was detected ten times or more. The V gene is TRBV6-5, the J gene TRBJ1-1; TRBD1 is a possible D gene (6 bases). The CDR3 totals 14 residues. V was trimmed by 0 bases and J by 5 bases, leaving 10 bases between them. CDR1 and CDR2 from the germline V gene are MNHEY and SVGAGI. CDR3: CASSYSQGWTEAFF. The DNA of the CDR3 is TGTGCCAGCAGTTACTCCCAGGGGTGGACTGAAGCTTTCTTT.

This clonotype has at least ten counts. The rearrangement uses TRBV6-5 and TRBJ2-7; possibly TRBD1 for D (6 bases). This CDR3 comprises 14 residues. Germline V gene sequence: CDR1 MNHEY, CDR2 SVGAGI. V lost 6 bases, J lost 5 bases, and 17 bases lay in between. For the CDR3, the DNA is TGTGCCAGCAGATTAGACAGGCTTTGGAACGAGCAGTACTTC. As protein: CASRLDRLWNEQYF.

This clonotype has a count of ten or more. The gene calls are TRBV7-8 and TRBJ1-2; no firm D call. Germline V lookup: CDR1 SGHVS, CDR2 FQNEAQ. The CDR3 length is 13 residues. V was cut by 3 bases and J by 6 bases, with 11 bases left in between. CDR3 in amino acids: CASSLIAENGYTF. The CDR3 nucleotides are TGTGCCAGCAGCTTGATTGCTGAAAATGGCTACACCTTC.

This clonotype was seen repeatedly, ten times or more. The chain employs TRBV27 and TRBJ2-3; D remains unclear. The V and J ends lost 5 bases and 6 bases respectively, with 9 bases between them. Germline CDR1 reads MNHEY; CDR2 reads SMNVEV (reference sequence). The CDR3 is made up of 12 amino acids. The chain's CDR3 is CASSTIGDTQYF. Here the CDR3 DNA reads TGTGCCAGCAGTACAATCGGGGATACGCAGTATTTT.

This clonotype turned up a few times. The chain uses TRBV7-2 and TRBJ1-5, with D unresolved. The CDR3 contains 14 residues. V was cut by 3 bases and J by 4 bases, with 10 bases left in between. Per the germline V gene, CDR1 is SGHTA and CDR2 is FQGNSA. This CDR3 reads CASSLGISNQPQHF. The DNA of the CDR3 is TGTGCCAGCAGCTTGGGCATTTCGAATCAGCCCCAGCATTTT.

The chain recombines TRBV18 with TRBJ1-5; D perhaps matches TRBD1 (6 bases). CDR3 size: 14 residues. Germline CDR1 and CDR2: KGHSH and LQKENI. The V gene lost 6 bases and the J gene lost 5 bases, with 14 bases spanning the gap. For the CDR3, the DNA is TGTGCCAGCTCCCCAGGGGTGACTGATCAGCCCCAGCATTTT. Translating gives CASSPGVTDQPQHF.

This clonotype was detected ten times or more. The chain carries TRBV14 and TRBJ2-1, with 12 bases matching TRBD2. Per germline, CDR1 SGHDN and CDR2 FVKESK. This CDR3 contains 15 residues. V was clipped by 1 base and J by 15 bases; unmatched bases: 10. CDR3 loop: CASSQAGLAGGLRFF. The CDR3 coding sequence is TGTGCCAGCAGCCAAGCTGGCCTAGCGGGGGGGCTGCGGTTCTTC.

This clonotype was detected ten times or more. In DNA form, the CDR3 reads TGTGCCAGCCTTCTCGCGGGGCCAGATAATGAGCAGTTCTTC. Translation: CASLLAGPDNEQFF. The V gene is TRBV2, the J gene TRBJ2-1; D may be TRBD2 (6 bases). V lost 8 bases and J lost 7, with 18 bases in between. The CDR3 extends over 14 amino acids. Looked up from germline, CDR1 is SNHLY and CDR2 is FYNNEI.

This clonotype was recorded many times. This chain connects TRBV29-1 to TRBJ2-3; the match to TRBD2 covers 11 bases. V dropped 6 bases and J dropped 5; count of bases not matched to a gene: 1. This CDR3 is built from 12 residues. From germline, CDR1 is SQVTM and CDR2 ANQGSEA. This CDR3 is CSVGTSGDTQYF. For the CDR3, the DNA is TGCAGCGTCGGGACTAGCGGAGATACGCAGTATTTT.

The CDR3: CAWGTGGTGQFF. Written as DNA, the CDR3 is TGTGCCTGGGGGACAGGGGGAACGGGGCAGTTCTTC. The chain is built from TRBV30 and TRBJ2-1; 11 nucleotides line up with TRBD1. Losses at the gene ends were 5 bases for V and 12 bases for J; bases not matched to a gene: 6. Germline-derived CDR1 and CDR2 are GTSNPN and SVGIG (reference sequence). The CDR3 spans 12 residues.

The genes are TRBV6-6 and TRBJ2-5; D is ambiguous. Germline assignment: CDR1 MNHNY and CDR2 SVGAGI (reference sequence). V lost 7 bases to trimming and J lost 4 bases, with 16 bases between them. The CDR3 is 14 residues long. As DNA, the CDR3 is TGTGCCAGCATGTTGGCTACTAATACAGAGACCCAGTACTTC. It translates to CASMLATNTETQYF.

This clonotype was picked up many times. The chain carries TRBV20-1 and TRBJ1-5; 7 bases agree with TRBD1. Germline assignment: CDR1 DFQATT and CDR2 SNEGSKA (reference sequence). J gave up 5 bases and V 3 bases, and 10 bases lay outside the gene matches. This CDR3 region has 15 residues. The chain's CDR3 is CSARRTGEGYQPQHF. DNA for the CDR3: TGCAGTGCTAGGCGAACAGGGGAAGGGTATCAGCCCCAGCATTTT.

In its sample, this clonotype was seen many times. V and J are TRBV7-2 and TRBJ1-6; no definite D call. Germline V gene data show CDR1 as SGHTA and CDR2 as FQGNSA. The CDR3 length is 14 residues. V lost 5 bases and J 7 bases, leaving 12 bases between the germline ends. The CDR3 bases are TGTGCCAGCAGCCTCCGGGAGACCAATTCACCCCTCCACTTT. Its protein is CASSLRETNSPLHF.

In this sample, this clonotype turned up a few times. This chain uses TRBV5-8 with TRBJ1-4; D gene uncertain. Per the germline V gene, CDR1 is SGHTS and CDR2 is YDEGEE. V lost 0 bases and J 1 base, leaving 4 bases between the germline ends. The CDR3 is 14 amino acids. The CDR3 region has the DNA TGTGCCAGCAGCTTGGGATTAACTAATGAAAAACTGTTTTTT. It is translated as CASSLGLTNEKLFF. The complete variable domain, with remaining parts taken from reference TRBV5-8 and TRBJ1-4, reads EAGVTQSPTHLIKTRGQQATLRCSPISGHTSVYWYQQALGLGLQFLLWYDEGEERNRGNFPPRFSGRQFPNYSSELNVNALELEDSALYLCASSLGLTNEKLFFGSGTQLSVL.

In its sample, this clonotype was seen many times. In DNA form, the CDR3 reads TGCAGTGCTTTGGAGGCAGATAGCAATCAGCCCCAGCATTTT. Protein product: CSALEADSNQPQHF. V is TRBV20-1 and J is TRBJ1-5; unclear D gene. V shed 5 bases and J shed 0 bases, with 11 bases lying between them. This CDR3 spans 14 amino acids. Germline V gene sequence: CDR1 DFQATT, CDR2 SNEGSKA (reference sequence).

In this sample, this clonotype turned up many times. The chain combines TRBV12-3 or TRBV12-4 with TRBJ2-2, with TRBD1 matching 8 bases. The V and J ends lost 6 bases and 7 bases, in that order; junction bases with no gene match: 10. This CDR3 is built from 15 residues. CDR3 residues: CASSPPQGALGELFF. CDR3 DNA: TGTGCCAGCAGCCCCCCCCAGGGGGCGCTCGGGGAGCTGTTTTTT.

This clonotype was detected many times. The chain uses TRBV6-2 or TRBV6-3 and TRBJ1-1; D not certain. Trimming stripped 7 bases from V and 1 base from J, with 1 base between. CDR3 size: 10 residues. Germline CDR1 MNHEY, CDR2 SVGEGT. CDR3 bases: TGTGCCAGCAAGAACACTGAAGCTTTCTTT. Encoded protein: CASKNTEAFF.

This clonotype was counted at least ten times. The CDR3 sequence: CASSEQENYGYTF. The CDR3 DNA follows: TGTGCCAGCAGTGAACAGGAGAACTATGGCTACACCTTC. This rearrangement joins TRBV2 to TRBJ1-2; unclear D gene. The germline CDR1 and CDR2 sequences are SNHLY and FYNNEI. With 2 bases removed from V and 2 bases from J, the gap between germline ends came to 6 bases. The CDR3 runs 13 residues.

In this sample, this clonotype turned up many times. V usage is TRBV29-1 and J usage is TRBJ1-1; D is ambiguous. In germline, CDR1 is SQVTM, CDR2 ANQGSEA. The CDR3 is 14 residues long. V shed 2 bases and J shed 1 base, with 11 bases lying between them. Here the CDR3 DNA reads TGCAGCGTTGAAAATGGGCTCAGGAACACTGAAGCTTTCTTT. Protein sequence: CSVENGLRNTEAFF.

This clonotype was counted many times. The chain joins TRBV12-3 or TRBV12-4 to TRBJ1-2; 11 bases are shared with TRBD1. This CDR3 spans 13 amino acids. V lost 5 bases to trimming and J lost 6 bases; unmatched junction nucleotides: 2. CDR3 in amino acids: CASSGGQGDGYTF. Written as DNA, the CDR3 is TGTGCCAGCAGTGGGGGACAGGGGGATGGCTACACCTTC.

In its sample, this clonotype was seen a few times. The rearrangement uses TRBV4-1 and TRBJ2-3; D may be TRBD2 (6 bases). Germline V gene data show CDR1 as MGHRA and CDR2 as YSYEKL. The CDR3 has 15 amino acids. Between the trimmed V and J ends, which lost 4 bases and 13 bases, there was a span of 24 bases. This CDR3 reads CASSRTSGTFQPEYF. As DNA, the CDR3 is TGCGCCAGCAGCCGAACGTCCGGGACTTTTCAACCGGAGTATTTT.

This clonotype has at least ten counts. Written as DNA, the CDR3 is TGTGCCAGCACCCAAGATGGAGGGAGGGGTGAGCAGTTCTTC. It codes for CASTQDGGRGEQFF. This chain connects TRBV2 to TRBJ2-1, with 7 positions matching TRBD2. Germline V CDR1 and CDR2: SNHLY, FYNNEI. Trimming at V came to 7 bases and at J to 9 bases, leaving 12 bases not matched to a gene. This CDR3 comprises 14 residues.

This clonotype was picked up a small number of times. The rearrangement links TRBV30 to TRBJ2-7, with TRBD2 as a possible D gene (7 bases). From germline, CDR1 is GTSNPN and CDR2 SVGIG (reference sequence). V gave up 7 bases and J gave up 1 base, with 20 bases separating them. This CDR3 has 15 amino acids. Written as DNA, the CDR3 is TGTGCCTTACAGTGGGGAGGGGGGGGGTCCTACGAGCAGTACTTC. The encoded protein is CALQWGGGGSYEQYF.

This clonotype was counted many times. This sequence joins TRBV6-6 and TRBJ1-2, with TRBD1 matching over 9 bases. Per germline, CDR1 MNHNY and CDR2 SVGAGI (reference sequence). The junction had 17 bases not matched to a gene; V was cut back by 5 bases and J by 10 bases. The CDR3 contains 16 residues. In DNA form, the CDR3 reads TGTGCCAGCAGTCAACCGGGACAGGGCCGCAAGAATTACTACACCTTC. Translating gives CASSQPGQGRKNYYTF.

This clonotype has just a few counts. V and J are TRBV4-1 and TRBJ2-7; D is uncertain. Germline CDR1 is MGHRA and CDR2 is YSYEKL. This CDR3 contains 13 residues. Trimming pared 1 base from V and 7 bases from J, leaving 11 bases between. As DNA, the CDR3 is TGCGCCAGCAGCCAAGCTGGCGCAAGGGAGCAGTACTTC. Translation gives CASSQAGAREQYF.